This TCR beta chain was sequenced during a study of control samples from healthy donors and cancer patients. Some clones are missing from TCRdb's copy, which holds only in-frame ones; the method was immunoSEQ multiplex PCR. Of more than 95,000 clones listed, 80% to 95% are singletons. Germline CDR1 and CDR2: SGHNT and YYREEE (reference sequence). Between the trimmed V and J ends, which lost 1 base and 2 bases, there was a span of 9 bases. The CDR3 spans 15 residues. V is TRBV5-4 and J is TRBJ2-2; D possibly corresponds to TRBD2 (5 bases). Input material: PBMCs. The receptor's source is a man older than 75 with head and neck cancer. The CDR3 sequence: CASSLPSSNTGELFF. The CDR3 nucleotides are TGTGCCAGCAGCTTGCCTAGCTCTAACACCGGGGAGCTGTTTTTT. Based on the CDR3 plus reference TRBV5-4 and TRBJ2-2, the full variable domain is ETGVTQSPTHLIKTRGQQVTLRCSSQSGHNTVSWYQQALGQGPQFIFQYYREEENGRGNFPPRFSGLQFPNYSSELNVNALELDDSALYLCASSLPSSNTGELFFGEGSRLTVL.